The entry below gives a single T cell receptor beta chain sequence along with its context. This entry comes from a study of blood T cell repertoires in COVID-19. Here immunoSEQ multiplex PCR was the method, and the copy in TCRdb shows in-frame clones only, minus some. The table includes approximately 210,000 clones, over 80% detected once. Sequenced input: peripheral blood. This TCR was sampled from a woman in her 70s with active or convalescent COVID-19.

CDR3 residues: CASSYSGGATYEQYF. In DNA form, the CDR3 reads TGTGCCAGCAGTTACAGCGGGGGGGCGACCTACGAGCAGTACTTC. The rearrangement joins TRBV6-2 or TRBV6-3 to TRBJ2-7, with 10 bases matching TRBD2. CDR1 and CDR2 from the germline V gene are MNHEY and SVGEGT. The CDR3 spans 15 residues. The junction had 3 bases not matched to a gene; V was cut back by 2 bases and J by 2 bases.